The 19 T cell receptor beta chains presented below share a single source sample, sequenced in a study of blood T cells in healthy people across ages. Then a second PCR, running about 6 to 12 cycles, was carried out with a sample-barcoded 5' primer and a J-beta primer mix. TCRdb fed the 5' RACE reads into MiXCR, producing one record per CDR3 protein. The sample shows around 800,000 distinct CDR3 sequences, more than 25% of them seen only once. These data were likewise used in another study, on T cells of mothers and their children.

The sequencing input was blood. These receptors were collected from a boy aged 10-17 years in good health.

V is TRBV3-1 and J is TRBJ2-7, with 7 bases aligning to TRBD1. This CDR3 contains 19 residues. Per the germline V gene, CDR1 is LGHDT and CDR2 is YNNKEL (reference sequence). V trimming: 5 bases; J trimming: 6 bases; junction bases outside the gene matches: 25. The CDR3 nucleotides read TGTGCCAGCAGCAAAACCCAAATTCCGACAGGGCCGGTAATCTGCGAGCAGTACTTC. This encodes CASSKTQIPTGPVICEQYF.

This sequence joins TRBV9 and TRBJ1-6; D gene unclear. CDR1 is SGDLS, CDR2 YYNGEE, per germline. The CDR3 has 16 amino acids. V lost 4 bases, J lost 0 bases, and 11 bases lay in between. The CDR3 nucleotides read TGTGCCAGCAGCCCCCGAACGGGCTCCTATAATTCACCCCTCCACTTT. This codes for CASSPRTGSYNSPLHF.

The CDR3 is CASSYSNIPVINEQYF. DNA for the CDR3: TGTGCCAGCAGTTACTCGAATATCCCGGTTATCAACGAGCAGTACTTC. V usage is TRBV6-5 and J usage is TRBJ2-7, with D uncertain. The V gene's germline CDR1 is MNHEY and CDR2 SVGAGI. This CDR3 region has 16 residues. V was trimmed by 0 bases and J by 5 bases, leaving 17 bases between them.

This clonotype has only a few counts. The genes are TRBV4-1 and TRBJ1-4; 9 positions match TRBD1. Trimming at V came to 1 base and at J to 8 bases, leaving 8 bases not matched to a gene. This CDR3 comprises 16 residues. Germline V gene sequence: CDR1 MGHRA, CDR2 YSYEKL. CDR3 region: CASSQASGTGWEKLFF. As DNA, the CDR3 is TGCGCCAGCAGCCAAGCCTCCGGGACAGGGTGGGAAAAACTGTTTTTT.

Only a few counts were recorded for this clonotype. The chain joins TRBV28 to TRBJ2-5, with D uncertain. The CDR3 sequence is 17 residues long. V shed 2 bases and J shed 6 bases, with 22 bases lying between them. CDR1 MDHEN and CDR2 SYDVKM come from the germline V gene. CDR3 sequence reads: CASSLRRVSASGQTQYF. CDR3 nucleotide sequence: TGTGCCAGCAGTTTAAGAAGAGTCAGCGCGTCCGGGCAGACCCAGTACTTC.

CDR3 sequence reads: CASSGGLAGSRETQYF. Here the CDR3 DNA reads TGCGCCAGCAGCGGGGGACTAGCGGGGTCTCGTGAGACCCAGTACTTC. V gene TRBV5-1 combines with J gene TRBJ2-5; 13 nucleotides line up with TRBD2. CDR1 and CDR2 from the germline V gene are SGHRS and YFSETQ. V was clipped by 4 bases and J by 5 bases; unmatched bases: 8. There are 16 residues in the CDR3.

In this sample, this clonotype turned up a few times. The CDR3 DNA reads TGCGCCATCCGGGACCCCCGAGTCAATAATGAAAAACTGTTTTTT. This encodes CAIRDPRVNNEKLFF. The chain employs TRBV5-1 and TRBJ1-4, with D tentatively TRBD1 (5 bases). This CDR3 has 15 residues. Trimming stripped 9 bases from V and 4 bases from J, with 19 bases between. Germline values: CDR1 SGHRS, CDR2 YFSETQ.

The rearrangement links TRBV29-1 to TRBJ1-2; maybe TRBD1 (6 bases). This CDR3 contains 14 residues. Trimming took off 8 bases at V and 0 bases at J, with 16 bases between the two ends. Germline V gives CDR1 SQVTM, CDR2 ANQGSEA. CDR3 sequence (DNA): TGCAGCTCCTACGACAGGACTACTAACTATGGCTACACCTTC. It encodes CSSYDRTTNYGYTF.

A word on this clonotype: A read error may account for a junction end that differs from germline. V gene TRBV4-2 combines with J gene TRBJ2-1; 7 bases match TRBD2. Germline lookup yields CDR1 LGHNA and CDR2 YNFKEQ. The CDR3 has 16 amino acids. The CDR3 sequence is CASSQDGTNSDNEQFF. CDR3 in DNA: TGTGCCAGCAGCCAAGATGGGACTAACTCCGACAATGAGCAGTTCTTC.

This clonotype appeared a few times. V gene TRBV12-3 or TRBV12-4 combines with J gene TRBJ2-7, with 9 bases fitting TRBD1. The trim removed 5 bases at V and 0 bases at J, leaving 17 bases unmatched. The length of the CDR3 is 19 residues. The CDR3 DNA reads TGTGCCAGCAGTGGAAGGGACAGGGCTTGGGGGACCCTCTCCTACGAGCAGTACTTC. It translates to CASSGRDRAWGTLSYEQYF.

The gene calls are TRBV5-1 and TRBJ1-4; possible D gene TRBD1, 5 bases. The V end lost 4 bases, the J end lost 3 bases, and 16 bases lay between the germline ends. The CDR3 is made up of 16 amino acids. The germline CDR1 and CDR2 sequences are SGHRS and YFSETQ. The CDR3 loop reads CASSAGLPPSNEKLFF. CDR3 nucleotide sequence: TGCGCCAGCAGCGCGGGACTCCCGCCTTCTAATGAAAAACTGTTTTTT.

The chain has TRBV7-2 and TRBJ2-1; D is uncertain. Germline values: CDR1 SGHTA, CDR2 FQGNSA. Trimming cost V 5 bases and J 4 bases, with 12 bases left between them. The CDR3 has 14 amino acids. The CDR3 protein is CASSPSTAYNEQFF. The CDR3 region has the DNA TGTGCCAGCAGCCCGAGTACAGCATACAATGAGCAGTTCTTC.

V gene TRBV6-5 combines with J gene TRBJ2-3; 8 nucleotides align to TRBD2. J was trimmed by 5 bases and V by 7 bases; bases with no gene match: 11. The CDR3 runs to 15 residues. Germline V lookup: CDR1 MNHEY, CDR2 SVGAGI. CDR3 in DNA: TGTGCCAGCAAGGTTTGGGCTAGCGGGTTAGATACGCAGTATTTT. The encoded protein is CASKVWASGLDTQYF.

This clonotype was seen a few times. The J gene is TRBJ2-7, the V gene TRBV20-1, with 7 nucleotides matching TRBD2. V was clipped by 0 bases and J by 1 base; unmatched bases: 6. The length of the CDR3 is 15 residues. Germline CDR1 DFQATT, CDR2 SNEGSKA (reference sequence). CDR3 protein: CSARDRSGDSYEQYF. The CDR3 coding sequence is TGCAGTGCTAGAGATAGAAGCGGGGATTCCTACGAGCAGTACTTC.

This clonotype was seen a few times. V gene TRBV27 combines with J gene TRBJ2-3; 13 nucleotides match TRBD2. This CDR3 comprises 18 residues. Germline CDR1 and CDR2: MNHEY and SMNVEV (reference sequence). V was pared by 8 bases and J by 0 bases, with 11 bases of the junction left unmatched. The CDR3 sequence: CASRGLAGDLVSTDTQYF. In DNA form, the CDR3 reads TGTGCCAGCCGAGGACTAGCGGGGGATCTCGTCAGCACAGATACGCAGTATTTT.

This clonotype was seen only once. Here the CDR3 reads CASSFMGDQETQYF. The CDR3 nucleotides are TGTGCCAGCAGCTTCATGGGAGACCAAGAGACCCAGTACTTC. The chain joins TRBV12-3 or TRBV12-4 to TRBJ2-5; D possibly corresponds to TRBD2 (5 bases). The CDR3 runs 14 residues. The ends were cut back, 6 bases at V and 0 bases at J, with 11 bases in the middle.

V and J are TRBV12-5 and TRBJ2-5; 8 positions match TRBD2. Germline V gene data show CDR1 as LGHNT and CDR2 as FRNRAP. V trimming: 4 bases; J trimming: 1 base; junction bases outside the gene matches: 11. The CDR3 is made up of 17 amino acids. CDR3 in amino acids: CASGSIRTSRVQETQYF. The CDR3 DNA is TGTGCTAGTGGTTCCATTCGGACTAGCAGGGTCCAAGAGACCCAGTACTTC.

The chain carries TRBV3-1 and TRBJ1-6; 9 nucleotides match TRBD1. V dropped 3 bases and J dropped 12; count of bases not matched to a gene: 6. The V gene's germline CDR1 is LGHDT and CDR2 YNNKEL (reference sequence). The CDR3 loop spans 14 amino acids. In DNA, the CDR3 is TGTGCCAGCAGCCACGGGGACAGGGATCGACCCCTCCACTTT. Its translation: CASSHGDRDRPLHF.

This rearrangement joins TRBV4-2 to TRBJ2-4; either TRBD1 or TRBD2 may fit D (5 bases each). Trimming took 0 bases from V and 7 from J, leaving 16 bases between them. There are 16 residues in the CDR3. Germline lookup yields CDR1 LGHNA and CDR2 YNFKEQ. DNA for the CDR3: TGTGCCAGCAGCCAAGATAGGGACCCTCTAGCCAACATTCAGTACTTC. Translated: CASSQDRDPLANIQYF.